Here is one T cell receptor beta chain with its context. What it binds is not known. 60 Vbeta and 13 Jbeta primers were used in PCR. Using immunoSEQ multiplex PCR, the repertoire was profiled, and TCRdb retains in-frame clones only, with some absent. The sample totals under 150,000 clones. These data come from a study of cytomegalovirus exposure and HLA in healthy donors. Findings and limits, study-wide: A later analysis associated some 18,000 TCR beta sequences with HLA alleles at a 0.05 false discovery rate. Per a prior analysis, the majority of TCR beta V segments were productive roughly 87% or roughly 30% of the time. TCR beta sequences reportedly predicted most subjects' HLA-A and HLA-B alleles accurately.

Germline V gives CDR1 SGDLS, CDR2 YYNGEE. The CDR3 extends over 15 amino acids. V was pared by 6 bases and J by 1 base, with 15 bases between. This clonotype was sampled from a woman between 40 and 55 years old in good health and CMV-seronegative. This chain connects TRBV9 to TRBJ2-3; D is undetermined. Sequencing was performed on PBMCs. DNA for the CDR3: TGTGCCAGCACCCGTGCGGCTTCAGGCACAGATACGCAGTATTTT. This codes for CASTRAASGTDTQYF. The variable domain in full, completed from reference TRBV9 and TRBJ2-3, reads DSGVTQTPKHLITATGQRVTLRCSPRSGDLSVYWYQQSLDQGLQFLIQYYNGEERAKGNILERFSAQQFPDLHSELNLSSLELGDSALYFCASTRAASGTDTQYFGPGTRLTVL.